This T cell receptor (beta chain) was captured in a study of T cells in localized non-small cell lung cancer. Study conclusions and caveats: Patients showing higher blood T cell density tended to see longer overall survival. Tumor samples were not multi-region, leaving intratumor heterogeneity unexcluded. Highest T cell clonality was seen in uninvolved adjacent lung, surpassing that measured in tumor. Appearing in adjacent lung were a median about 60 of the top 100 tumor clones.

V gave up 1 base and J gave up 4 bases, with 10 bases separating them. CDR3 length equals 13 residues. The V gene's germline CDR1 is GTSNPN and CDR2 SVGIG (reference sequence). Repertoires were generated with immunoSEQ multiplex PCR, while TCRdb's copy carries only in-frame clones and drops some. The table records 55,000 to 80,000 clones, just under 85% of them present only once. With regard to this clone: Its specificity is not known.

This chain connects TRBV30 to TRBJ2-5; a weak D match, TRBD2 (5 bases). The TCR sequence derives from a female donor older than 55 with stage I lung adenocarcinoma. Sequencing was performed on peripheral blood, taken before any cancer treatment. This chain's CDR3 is CAWSGEAGETQYF. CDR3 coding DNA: TGTGCCTGGAGTGGCGAGGCGGGAGAGACCCAGTACTTC.